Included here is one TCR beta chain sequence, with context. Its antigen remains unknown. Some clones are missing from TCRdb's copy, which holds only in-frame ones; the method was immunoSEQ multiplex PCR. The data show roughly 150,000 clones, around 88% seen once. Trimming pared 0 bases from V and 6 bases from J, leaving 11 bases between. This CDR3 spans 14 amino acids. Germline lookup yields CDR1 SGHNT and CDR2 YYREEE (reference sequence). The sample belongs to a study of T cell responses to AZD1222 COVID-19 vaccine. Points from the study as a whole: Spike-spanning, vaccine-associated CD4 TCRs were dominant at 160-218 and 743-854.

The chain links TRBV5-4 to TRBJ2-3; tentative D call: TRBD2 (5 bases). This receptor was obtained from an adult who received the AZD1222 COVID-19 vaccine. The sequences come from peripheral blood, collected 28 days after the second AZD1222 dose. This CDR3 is CASSLELEEDTQYF. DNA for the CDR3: TGTGCCAGCAGCTTGGAACTAGAGGAGGATACGCAGTATTTT.